This TCR beta chain was retrieved from a study of vaccination effects on CD4 cells after COVID-19. The culture ran for approximately 10 days, and then CD4+ T cells were isolated. The infection with SARS-CoV-2 (confirmed by PCR) occurred in this person between March and December 2020. Half the medium was swapped for IL-2 medium on days 3 and 7. TCRdb's copy holds only in-frame clones and misses some; the assay was immunoSEQ multiplex PCR. The repertoire has roughly 64,000 clones, 72% of them found once; the top ten carry under 30%. As to this clone: The antigen is unknown.

Germline CDR1 LGHDT, CDR2 YNNKEL (reference sequence). Trimming removed 5 bases from V and 5 bases from J, with 6 bases in between. The CDR3 has 11 residues. Source: CD4+ T cells from PBMCs cultured without peptide, taken before COVID-19 vaccination. The TCR sequence derives from a human donor who had a prior SARS-CoV-2 infection. The chain is built from TRBV3-1 (or the pseudogene TRBV3-2) and TRBJ1-1; D not certain. The CDR3 protein is CASSSWTEAFF. Written as DNA, the CDR3 is TGTGCCAGCAGCTCCTGGACTGAAGCTTTCTTT.